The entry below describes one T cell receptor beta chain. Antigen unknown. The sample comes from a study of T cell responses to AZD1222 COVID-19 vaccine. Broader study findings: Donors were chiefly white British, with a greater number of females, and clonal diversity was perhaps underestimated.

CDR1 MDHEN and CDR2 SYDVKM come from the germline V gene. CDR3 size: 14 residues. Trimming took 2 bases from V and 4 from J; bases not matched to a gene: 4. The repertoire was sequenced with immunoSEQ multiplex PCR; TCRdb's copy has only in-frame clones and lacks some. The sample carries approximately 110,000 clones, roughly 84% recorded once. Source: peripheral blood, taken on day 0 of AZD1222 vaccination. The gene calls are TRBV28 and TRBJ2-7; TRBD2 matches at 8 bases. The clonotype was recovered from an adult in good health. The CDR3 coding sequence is TGTGCCAGCAGTTTAACGGGACTAGGATACGAGCAGTACTTC. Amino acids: CASSLTGLGYEQYF. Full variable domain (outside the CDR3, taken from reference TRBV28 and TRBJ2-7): DVKVTQSSRYLVKRTGEKVFLECVQDMDHENMFWYRQDPGLGLRLIYFSYDVKMKEKGDIPEGYSVSREKKERFSLILESASTNQTSMYLCASSLTGLGYEQYFGPGTRLTVT.